The present T cell receptor (beta chain) was sequenced within a study of blood T cell repertoires in COVID-19 (TCRdb year 2020). With respect to the entire study: Samples covering the acute and convalescent phases of COVID-19 were provided by collaborators in the United States, Italy and Spain. The prospective study material was composed of cDNA or gDNA derived from T cells, B-cell-depleted T cells, or PBMCs. The dataset comprised deeply sampled blood TCRbeta repertoires from subjects exposed to, actively infected with, or recovered from COVID-19. The repertoires were made available in a free public database intended to serve as a resource for research on the immune response to SARS-CoV-2. Samples were obtained from the ongoing ImmuneRACE study (first 160 participants) and from 1,200 or so subjects provided by 6 global collaborators. The sample metadata nearly always contained a de-identified subject ID, COVID-19 status, age in years and sex. Where available, HLA class I and class II types were taken from metadata supplied by the sample provider and were not determined by assay-based typing. Points the paper makes about the study in general: How much clinical and demographic metadata was included differed by source and by participant, and the metadata was provided uncurated.

Cut back by 2 bases and 4 bases, the V and J ends lie 11 bases apart. Per the germline V gene, MNHEY is the CDR1 and SVGAGI is the CDR2. The CDR3 sequence holds 14 residues, the cysteine and phenylalanine included. Only the CDR3 portion is preserved as DNA: 42 bases, with reading frame beginning at the first base. A remark on this clone: Its antigen remains undetermined. Base qualities are not at hand, and no much larger clone is one base apart.

The immunoSEQ Assay, a bias-controlled multiplex PCR, was used to amplify TCRbeta CDR3 regions from genomic DNA. Per the original workflow: Within the assay, amplification of reference gene primers was used to estimate how many nucleated cells each sample contained. To quantify the absolute abundance of each unique TCRbeta CDR3 rearrangement, sequence reads were collapsed and filtered. For each sample, productive Simpson clonality was calculated as the square root of Simpson's diversity index across productive rearrangements. TCRdb re-hosts the immuneACCESS table, in-frame sequences only. Its copies lack some clones; in the studies checked, an unresolved V gene accounts for under half of them, and the cause for the rest is not known. For V, J and clone size, that table is used; D and trimming come from the DNA. A total of some 150,000 clones appear in this sample, 80% of them only once. Approximately 5% of the sample is in the top ten clones.

Collaborating institutions collected whole blood in K2EDTA tubes following their own protocols. For TCRbeta analysis, collaborators shipped samples in one of three forms: frozen whole blood, isolated PBMCs, or DNA extracted from either of those sample types. The sequence came from a woman aged 45-65 years with acute or convalescent COVID-19. The sequence is built from TRBV6-5 and TRBJ1-2; the D gene is perhaps TRBD1, from 6 matching bases. The sample was peripheral blood. The nucleotide sequence reads TGTGCCAGCAGTTACGCAGGGGACCCCTATGGCTACACCTTC. Translation gives CASSYAGDPYGYTF.